These 28 T cell receptor beta chains originate from one sample sequenced in a study of cytomegalovirus exposure and HLA in healthy donors. The PCR made use of 60 Vbeta and 13 Jbeta primers. Clones were sequenced by immunoSEQ multiplex PCR, and TCRdb holds only the in-frame ones, with some missing. In total, the table holds 45,000 to 50,000 clones. The sample consisted of PBMCs. These receptors came from a male donor in good health and CMV-seronegative.

This chain joins TRBV9 and TRBJ1-1, with D unclear. CDR1 is SGDLS and CDR2 is YYNGEE in the germline V gene. This CDR3 comprises 14 residues. V shed 0 bases and J shed 5 bases, with 11 bases lying between them. CDR3 sequence reads: CASSVVRGGTEAFF. In DNA form, the CDR3 reads TGTGCCAGCAGCGTAGTGCGGGGAGGGACTGAAGCTTTCTTT.

The genes are TRBV5-1 and TRBJ2-7; 7 positions agree with TRBD1. V was clipped by 1 base and J by 0 bases; unmatched bases: 10. CDR1 and CDR2 from the germline V gene are SGHRS and YFSETQ. The CDR3 sequence is 17 residues long. The CDR3 coding sequence is TGCGCCAGCAGCTTGAAAGGGGGCCCTCTTCTCTCCTACGAGCAGTACTTC. This translates into CASSLKGGPLLSYEQYF.

The rearrangement links TRBV11-2 to TRBJ2-2, with TRBD1 identical over 7 bases. Trimming cost V 7 bases and J 0 bases; bases outside gene matches: 5. The CDR3 runs 15 residues. CDR1 and CDR2 from the germline V gene are SGHAT and FQNNGV. The CDR3 loop reads CASTKDRTNTGELFF. DNA for the CDR3: TGTGCCAGCACCAAGGACAGGACGAACACCGGGGAGCTGTTTTTT.

The chain is built from TRBV4-1 and TRBJ1-2; the match to TRBD1 covers 10 bases. CDR1 MGHRA and CDR2 YSYEKL come from the germline V gene. This CDR3 comprises 19 residues. Trimming cost V 0 bases and J 0 bases; bases outside gene matches: 10. CDR3 region: CASSQEGTGAGFANYGYTF. CDR3 bases: TGCGCCAGCAGCCAAGAAGGGACAGGGGCTGGTTTTGCTAACTATGGCTACACCTTC.

V is TRBV18 and J is TRBJ2-5; 7 bases are a match to TRBD2. The CDR3 spans 13 residues. The J segment lost 2 bases and the V segment lost 4 bases, leaving 1 base of the junction unmatched. Germline V gene sequence: CDR1 KGHSH, CDR2 LQKENI. The CDR3 DNA follows: TGTGCCAGCTCACAGGGACTACAAGAGACCCAGTACTTC. Translated: CASSQGLQETQYF.

V gene TRBV30 combines with J gene TRBJ1-2; D might be TRBD1 (5 bases). The CDR3 runs to 15 residues. Germline CDR1 is GTSNPN and CDR2 is SVGIG (reference sequence). V was clipped by 2 bases and J by 5 bases, with 18 bases between them. CDR3 DNA sequence: TGTGCCTGGAGTCATAACCTCGGGGGGGTATATGGCTACACCTTC. This sequence encodes CAWSHNLGGVYGYTF.

The V call is TRBV7-9, the J call TRBJ2-6, with D perhaps matching TRBD1 (5 bases). The V end was cut by 5 bases, the J end by 3 bases, with 20 bases between. From germline, CDR1 is SEHNR and CDR2 FQNEAQ (reference sequence). The CDR3 has 18 residues. CDR3 DNA sequence: TGTGCCAGCAGCCCCAGTGGGGCTCGTTCTCGTGGGGCCAACGTCCTGACTTTC. Translated: CASSPSGARSRGANVLTF. Together with reference TRBV7-9 and TRBJ2-6, the CDR3 gives the full variable domain: DTGVSQNPRHKITKRGQNVTFRCDPISEHNRLYWYRQTLGQGPEFLTYFQNEAQLEKSRLLSDRFSAERPKGSFSTLEIQRTEQGDSAMYLCASSPSGARSRGANVLTFGAGSRLTVL.

This chain links TRBV6-1 with TRBJ1-5; TRBD1 agrees at 7 bases. The junction had 16 bases not matched to a gene; V was cut back by 2 bases and J by 3 bases. This CDR3 comprises 19 residues. Germline lookup yields CDR1 MNHNS and CDR2 SASEGT. As DNA, the CDR3 is TGTGCCAGCAGTGAACAGATCACTACAGGGGCTTATACCAATCAGCCCCAGCATTTT. Translated: CASSEQITTGAYTNQPQHF.

This chain joins TRBV30 and TRBJ1-2; weak D call: TRBD1 (6 bases). The CDR3 extends over 12 amino acids. The V gene's germline CDR1 is GTSNPN and CDR2 SVGIG (reference sequence). V lost 3 bases, J lost 7 bases, and 12 bases lay in between. The CDR3 spells CAWRKGGGGYTF. The CDR3 coding sequence is TGTGCCTGGAGGAAAGGGGGGGGTGGCTACACCTTC.

Written as DNA, the CDR3 is TGTGCCAGCAGCTTAGCCTCAAAGACGGACACAACCTACGAGCAGTACTTC. This gives the protein CASSLASKTDTTYEQYF. The V call is TRBV7-9, the J call TRBJ2-7; tentative D call: TRBD1 (5 bases). The V end was cut by 0 bases, the J end by 2 bases, with 17 bases between. The V gene's germline CDR1 is SEHNR and CDR2 FQNEAQ (reference sequence). CDR3 size: 17 residues.

V usage is TRBV29-1 and J usage is TRBJ1-2; TRBD1 agrees at 7 bases. Germline assignment: CDR1 SQVTM and CDR2 ANQGSEA. This CDR3 spans 13 amino acids. Trimming removed 7 bases from V and 3 bases from J; junction bases left unmatched: 8. The CDR3 DNA reads TGCAGCGCCTCACAGGGGCAGGACTATGGCTACACCTTC. Translated, it gives CSASQGQDYGYTF.

The chain uses TRBV30 and TRBJ1-2, with TRBD1 matching over 7 bases. After removal of 2 bases from V and 7 bases from J, the junction contained 7 bases not matched to a gene. Germline CDR1 GTSNPN, CDR2 SVGIG (reference sequence). The CDR3 has 13 amino acids. Here the CDR3 reads CAWSRGRRGGYTF. The DNA for the CDR3 is TGTGCCTGGAGTAGGGGGCGAAGAGGTGGCTACACCTTC. Filled out from reference TRBV30 and TRBJ1-2, the complete variable domain reads SQTIHQWPATLVQPVGSPLSLECTVEGTSNPNLYWYRQAAGRGLQLLFYSVGIGQISSEVPQNLSASRPQDRQFILSSKKLLLSDSGFYLCAWSRGRRGGYTFGSGTRLTVV.

In terms of frequency, this clone is medium-sized (0.01 to 0.1%). This rearrangement joins TRBV6-4 to TRBJ2-1; 10 nucleotides align to TRBD2. Unmatched junction bases numbered 1, after V lost 2 bases and J lost 6 bases. CDR1 and CDR2 (germline): MRHNA, SNTAGT. The CDR3 is 14 amino acids. CDR3 loop: CASSDSGGGNEQFF. CDR3 coding DNA: TGTGCCAGCAGTGACAGCGGGGGGGGCAATGAGCAGTTCTTC.

V is TRBV25-1 and J is TRBJ2-7; 8 bases are shared with TRBD2. The trim removed 6 bases at V and 6 bases at J, leaving 13 bases unmatched. Germline V gene sequence: CDR1 MGHDK, CDR2 SYGVNS. The CDR3 consists of 15 residues. The CDR3 DNA reads TGTGCCAGCAGGGCTAGCGGGCTCCAAGCGGGCGAGCAGTACTTC. It translates to CASRASGLQAGEQYF.

The chain carries TRBV6-5 and TRBJ1-1; D is undetermined. Germline CDR1 MNHEY, CDR2 SVGAGI. Trimming removed 3 bases at V and 1 base at J, with 9 bases between. The CDR3 runs to 14 residues. CDR3 residues: CASSYYRENTEAFF. The CDR3 DNA sequence: TGTGCCAGCAGTTATTACAGAGAGAACACTGAAGCTTTCTTT.

The genes are TRBV30 and TRBJ2-5, with D possibly matching TRBD2 (5 bases). The better agreement between TRBJ2-7 and the DNA end casts doubt on the J call. Per germline, CDR1 GTSNPN and CDR2 SVGIG (reference sequence). The CDR3 spans 11 residues. Written as DNA, the CDR3 is TGTGCCTGGAGTGGCCTAGCCGAGCAGTACTTC. Translation gives CAWSGLAEQYF.

The chain is built from TRBV30 and TRBJ2-7; D perhaps matches TRBD2 (5 bases). Deletions cut 5 bases from V and 5 bases from J, with 13 bases between. Per germline, CDR1 GTSNPN and CDR2 SVGIG (reference sequence). The CDR3 loop spans 12 amino acids. CDR3 nucleotides: TGTGCCTGGCGCATAGGACTTCACGAGCAGTACTTC. Translation: CAWRIGLHEQYF.

The V gene is TRBV7-3, the J gene TRBJ2-2; TRBD2 agrees at 8 bases. V was pared by 3 bases and J by 4 bases, with 4 bases of the junction left unmatched. CDR1 is SGHTA, CDR2 FQGTGA, per germline. This CDR3 region has 15 residues. The CDR3 here is CASSLGLDGTGELFF. The CDR3 nucleotides read TGTGCCAGCAGCTTGGGACTAGATGGCACCGGGGAGCTGTTTTTT.

The chain has TRBV6-5 and TRBJ2-7; maybe TRBD2 (6 bases). Per the germline V gene, CDR1 is MNHEY and CDR2 is SVGAGI. Deletions cut 6 bases from V and 7 bases from J, with 13 bases between. The CDR3 runs 12 residues. The CDR3 nucleotides are TGTGCCAGCAGCTCCCAGGGAGGAGAGCAGTACTTC. Translation gives CASSSQGGEQYF.

The rearrangement joins TRBV6-5 to TRBJ1-5; TRBD1 aligns across 8 bases. CDR1 MNHEY and CDR2 SVGAGI come from the germline V gene. The CDR3 extends over 13 amino acids. Germline trimming cut 6 bases from V and 6 bases from J; bases unmatched to any gene: 4. The CDR3 loop reads CASRTGEGQPQHF. The CDR3 region has the DNA TGTGCCAGCAGGACAGGGGAGGGTCAGCCCCAGCATTTT.

The gene calls are TRBV6-1 and TRBJ1-4; no firm D call. Trimming left V 3 bases short and J 5 bases short, with 7 bases between. The CDR3 runs 13 residues. The germline CDR1 and CDR2 sequences are MNHNS and SASEGT. The CDR3 DNA is TGTGCCAGCAGTGAGAACGAGAATGAAAAACTGTTTTTT. This gives the protein CASSENENEKLFF.

The rearrangement uses TRBV18 and TRBJ2-1; TRBD2 matches 11 bases. CDR3 length: 14 amino acids. The junction had 3 bases not matched to a gene; V was cut back by 6 bases and J by 5 bases. CDR1 KGHSH and CDR2 LQKENI come from the germline V gene. CDR3 bases: TGTGCCAGCTCTCCGGGACTAGCGGACAATGAGCAGTTCTTC. Amino acids: CASSPGLADNEQFF.

The chain couples TRBV29-1 to TRBJ2-7; a weak D match, TRBD1 (6 bases). The V gene's germline CDR1 is SQVTM and CDR2 ANQGSEA. The CDR3 covers 13 residues. V gave up 4 bases and J gave up 6 bases, with 16 bases separating them. CDR3 protein: CSVVEGGRGEQYF. In DNA, the CDR3 is TGCAGCGTTGTTGAAGGGGGAAGAGGCGAGCAGTACTTC.

This rearrangement joins TRBV30 to TRBJ2-7; D possibly corresponds to TRBD1 (5 bases). The germline V gene encodes CDR1 GTSNPN and CDR2 SVGIG (reference sequence). V was trimmed by 3 bases and J by 1 base, leaving 13 bases between them. This CDR3 is 14 amino acids long. The CDR3 is CAWRDTGLSYEQYF. CDR3 DNA sequence: TGTGCCTGGAGGGACACGGGTCTTTCCTACGAGCAGTACTTC.

The chain couples TRBV4-1 to TRBJ1-1, with 7 nucleotides matching TRBD1. In germline, CDR1 is MGHRA, CDR2 YSYEKL. The CDR3 is 15 residues long. V lost 3 bases, J lost 1 base, and 5 bases stayed unmatched. The DNA of the CDR3 is TGCGCCAGCAGCCATGCCAGGACAGGGAACACTGAAGCTTTCTTT. This translates into CASSHARTGNTEAFF.

The chain uses TRBV18 and TRBJ2-5; 9 bases fit TRBD1. After removal of 2 bases from V and 7 bases from J, the junction contained 5 bases not matched to a gene. This CDR3 comprises 14 residues. Germline assignment: CDR1 KGHSH and CDR2 LQKENI. In DNA form, the CDR3 reads TGTGCCAGCTCACCAACAGGGGGCTTAGGGACCCAGTACTTC. It yields the protein CASSPTGGLGTQYF.

The V gene is TRBV4-1, the J gene TRBJ2-5; weak D call: TRBD1 (6 bases). Trimming took 4 bases from V and 2 from J, leaving 14 bases between them. Per germline, CDR1 MGHRA and CDR2 YSYEKL. The CDR3 covers 15 residues. The CDR3 protein is CASSLSHREQETQYF. CDR3 nucleotides: TGCGCCAGCAGCCTTTCTCACAGGGAACAAGAGACCCAGTACTTC.

The rearrangement links TRBV6-4 to TRBJ1-1; D is unclear. Germline V lookup: CDR1 MRHNA, CDR2 SNTAGT. Trimming pared 7 bases from V and 1 base from J, leaving 10 bases between. The CDR3 contains 13 residues. The CDR3 reads CASTSGENTEAFF. The CDR3 DNA sequence: TGTGCCAGCACGTCCGGGGAGAACACTGAAGCTTTCTTT.